This T cell receptor beta chain stems from a study of blood T cell repertoires in COVID-19. Sequencing used immunoSEQ multiplex PCR; TCRdb keeps in-frame clones, though not all of them. The sample includes approximately 220,000 clones, approximately 80% of them seen just once. From germline, CDR1 is GTSNPN and CDR2 SVGIG (reference sequence). This CDR3 is built from 13 residues. The V end lost 2 bases, the J end lost 2 bases, and 7 bases lay between the germline ends. Input material: peripheral blood. This rearrangement joins TRBV30 to TRBJ1-3; D is undetermined. This TCR derives from a man between 35 and 55 years old with acute or convalescent COVID-19. CDR3 loop: CAWSRGPGNTIYF. CDR3 bases: TGTGCCTGGAGTAGAGGTCCTGGAAACACCATATATTTT.